The present T cell receptor beta chain was sequenced within a study of T cells after yellow fever vaccination. Broader study findings: Just a small share of clonotypes turned up in the CD4 compartment as well as the CD8 compartment.

Via MiXCR, TCRdb re-called the 5' RACE reads, giving one row per CDR3 protein. The sample holds more than 250,000 distinct CDR3 sequences, around 6.8% seen once. Germline CDR1 is DFQATT and CDR2 is SNEGSKA (reference sequence). This CDR3 contains 14 residues. The ends lost 5 bases at V and 0 bases at J; junction bases unmatched: 3. Remarks on this clonotype: Its antigen is unknown.

This TCR was sampled from a man aged 18 to 35 who received the YFV17D yellow fever vaccine. The rearrangement joins TRBV20-1 to TRBJ2-5, with TRBD2 identical over 10 bases. The sequencing here drew on PBMCs, taken about 49 days after the first yellow fever vaccination. The CDR3 coding sequence is TGCAGTGCTTATAGCGGGGGGAACCAAGAGACCCAGTACTTC. It codes for CSAYSGGNQETQYF.